Presented here are 17 T cell receptor beta chains from one specimen sequenced in a study of blood T cell repertoires in COVID-19. Sequencing was performed with immunoSEQ multiplex PCR; in TCRdb, only in-frame clones are kept and a portion is missing. The sample lists approximately 150,000 clones, 65% to 85% occurring once. Sequencing input: PBMCs or T cells enriched from blood (not recorded which). The origin of the receptors is a woman in her thirties or forties with acute COVID-19.

DNA for the CDR3: TGTGCCAGCAGCCAAGATGCGCACTCTGGAAACACCATATATTTT. This codes for CASSQDAHSGNTIYF. The chain joins TRBV3-1 (or the pseudogene TRBV3-2) to TRBJ1-3; D is undetermined. Germline-derived CDR1 and CDR2 are LGHDT and YNNKEL (reference sequence). The CDR3 has 15 residues. The ends were cut back, 0 bases at V and 0 bases at J, with 6 bases in the middle.

This clone is a singleton in its sample. This chain connects TRBV5-1 to TRBJ2-7; possibly TRBD2 for D (5 bases). This CDR3 has 14 residues. Trimming stripped 0 bases from V and 4 bases from J, with 11 bases between. Per germline, CDR1 SGHRS and CDR2 YFSETQ. CDR3 sequence (DNA): TGCGCCAGCAGCTTGGGACTAACCAATTACGAGCAGTACTTC. Its translation: CASSLGLTNYEQYF. Full variable domain (remainder filled in from reference TRBV5-1 and TRBJ2-7): KAGVTQTPRYLIKTRGQQVTLSCSPISGHRSVSWYQQTPGQGLQFLFEYFSETQRNKGNFPGRFSGRQFSNSRSEMNVSTLELGDSALYLCASSLGLTNYEQYFGPGTRLTVT.

V gene TRBV6-2 or TRBV6-3 combines with J gene TRBJ2-6; D is unresolved. The germline V gene encodes CDR1 MNHEY and CDR2 SVGEGT. Between the trimmed V and J ends, which lost 4 bases and 0 bases, there was a span of 16 bases. The CDR3 covers 18 residues. CDR3 coding DNA: TGTGCCAGCAGTTCCCCCACCCTGGTTAGCTCTGGGGCCAACGTCCTGACTTTC. It is translated as CASSSPTLVSSGANVLTF.

The genes are TRBV7-9 and TRBJ2-1; D gene ambiguous. This CDR3 comprises 17 residues. V lost 7 bases, J lost 2 bases, and 21 bases lay in between. The germline CDR1 and CDR2 sequences are SEHNR and FQNEAQ (reference sequence). CDR3 in DNA: TGTGCCAGCACCTCTTACCTAGACCCAAGGACCTACAATGAGCAGTTCTTC. This gives the protein CASTSYLDPRTYNEQFF.

This clone was counted many times. The chain carries TRBV7-3 and TRBJ1-1, with D tentatively TRBD1 (5 bases). CDR3 length equals 15 residues. Trimming removed 5 bases from V and 3 bases from J, with 16 bases in between. Germline loops: CDR1 SGHTA, CDR2 FQGTGA. The CDR3 DNA reads TGTGCCAGCAGCCGCCACGGGGGGGGGTACACTGAAGCTTTCTTT. This codes for CASSRHGGGYTEAFF.

The chain couples TRBV6-4 to TRBJ2-2; possibly TRBD2 for D (5 bases). The CDR3 loop spans 14 amino acids. Per the germline V gene, CDR1 is MRHNA and CDR2 is SNTAGT. V was clipped by 2 bases and J by 5 bases, with 9 bases between them. CDR3 nucleotides: TGTGCCAGCAGTGACGGCCTAGCTACCGGGGAGCTGTTTTTT. It encodes CASSDGLATGELFF.

The chain carries TRBV12-5 and TRBJ2-7, with no clear D. Germline CDR1 reads LGHNT; CDR2 reads FRNRAP. The V end was cut by 1 base, the J end by 2 bases, with 6 bases between. The CDR3 length is 13 residues. CDR3: CASGLEVAYEQYF. The CDR3 DNA follows: TGTGCTAGTGGTTTGGAAGTAGCCTACGAGCAGTACTTC.

The chain combines TRBV12-5 with TRBJ1-5; TRBD1 might be the D (5 bases). From germline, CDR1 is LGHNT and CDR2 FRNRAP. With 1 base removed from V and 6 bases from J, the gap between germline ends came to 7 bases. The CDR3 runs to 13 residues. The CDR3 is CASGLEGRQPQHF. In DNA form, the CDR3 reads TGTGCTAGTGGTTTGGAGGGGCGTCAGCCCCAGCATTTT.

This clone was recorded a few times. V is TRBV19 and J is TRBJ1-1; D is ambiguous. The CDR3 totals 13 residues. CDR1 LNHDA and CDR2 SQIVND come from the germline V gene (reference sequence). Trimming removed 4 bases at V and 3 bases at J, with 9 bases between. CDR3 amino acids: CASSKAEDTEAFF. In nucleotides, the CDR3 is TGTGCCAGTAGTAAAGCCGAGGACACTGAAGCTTTCTTT.

The V call is TRBV4-1, the J call TRBJ2-3; D might be TRBD2 (5 bases). Germline V CDR1 and CDR2: MGHRA, YSYEKL. This CDR3 contains 15 residues. V was shortened by 2 bases and J by 0 bases, with 9 bases between the two germline ends. CDR3 DNA sequence: TGCGCCAGCAGCCAACAGGACTCCAGCACAGATACGCAGTATTTT. Its translation is CASSQQDSSTDTQYF.

This chain joins TRBV7-9 and TRBJ2-7, with unresolved D. The germline V and J ends were trimmed by 4 bases and 4 bases, with 14 bases remaining between them. Germline V lookup: CDR1 SEHNR, CDR2 FQNEAQ (reference sequence). The CDR3 runs to 14 residues. CDR3 in amino acids: CASSSLVAGYEQYV. Here the CDR3 DNA reads TGTGCCAGCAGCTCCTTGGTAGCCGGGTACGAGCAGTACGTC.

V and J are TRBV3-1 (or the pseudogene TRBV3-2) and TRBJ1-2; TRBD1 is a possible D gene (5 bases). CDR3 length: 15 amino acids. Germline V CDR1 and CDR2: LGHDT, YNNKEL (reference sequence). Trimming cost V 0 bases and J 6 bases, with 14 bases left between them. The CDR3 DNA reads TGTGCCAGCAGCCAAGATTGGAGGGGAGGGAATGGCTACACCTTC. It codes for CASSQDWRGGNGYTF.

This chain connects TRBV5-6 to TRBJ2-3; 10 nucleotides align to TRBD1. Germline CDR1 and CDR2: SGHDT and YYEEEE. V lost 1 base to trimming and J lost 2 bases; unmatched junction nucleotides: 4. CDR3 length: 16 amino acids. The CDR3 spells CASSLYGTGDTDTQYF. CDR3 sequence (DNA): TGTGCCAGCAGCTTGTACGGGACAGGGGACACAGATACGCAGTATTTT.

CDR3 coding DNA: TGCGCCAGCAGCTTGCAGAAATCTAGCACAGATACGCAGTATTTT. This translates into CASSLQKSSTDTQYF. This chain joins TRBV5-1 and TRBJ2-3, with no clear D. The CDR3 has 15 residues. Trimming left V 1 base short and J 0 bases short, with 9 bases between. Germline V gives CDR1 SGHRS, CDR2 YFSETQ.

V and J are TRBV4-2 and TRBJ2-1; 11 bases fit TRBD2. V lost 3 bases, J lost 7 bases, and 11 bases stayed unmatched. This CDR3 spans 17 amino acids. CDR1 and CDR2 (germline): LGHNA, YNFKEQ. CDR3 residues: CASSQGELAGGRNEQFF. The CDR3 DNA is TGTGCCAGCAGCCAGGGTGAGCTAGCGGGAGGTCGGAATGAGCAGTTCTTC.

The table lists this clone with a few counts. The chain couples TRBV7-9 to TRBJ2-1; the match to TRBD2 covers 11 bases. The germline V gene encodes CDR1 SEHNR and CDR2 FQNEAQ (reference sequence). J was trimmed by 7 bases and V by 2 bases; bases with no gene match: 4. This CDR3 comprises 15 residues. The CDR3 DNA is TGTGCCAGCAGCTTATGGTCTAGCGGGGGGAATGAGCAGTTCTTC. Its protein is CASSLWSSGGNEQFF.

The rearrangement uses TRBV5-5 and TRBJ2-3; 7 bases fit TRBD2. Germline CDR1 SGHKS, CDR2 YYEKEE (reference sequence). V shed 0 bases, J shed 0 bases, and the junction held 4 bases outside the gene matches. The CDR3 is made up of 16 amino acids. CDR3 bases: TGTGCCAGCAGCTTGGTGGCTAGCGGTAGCACAGATACGCAGTATTTT. Translated: CASSLVASGSTDTQYF.